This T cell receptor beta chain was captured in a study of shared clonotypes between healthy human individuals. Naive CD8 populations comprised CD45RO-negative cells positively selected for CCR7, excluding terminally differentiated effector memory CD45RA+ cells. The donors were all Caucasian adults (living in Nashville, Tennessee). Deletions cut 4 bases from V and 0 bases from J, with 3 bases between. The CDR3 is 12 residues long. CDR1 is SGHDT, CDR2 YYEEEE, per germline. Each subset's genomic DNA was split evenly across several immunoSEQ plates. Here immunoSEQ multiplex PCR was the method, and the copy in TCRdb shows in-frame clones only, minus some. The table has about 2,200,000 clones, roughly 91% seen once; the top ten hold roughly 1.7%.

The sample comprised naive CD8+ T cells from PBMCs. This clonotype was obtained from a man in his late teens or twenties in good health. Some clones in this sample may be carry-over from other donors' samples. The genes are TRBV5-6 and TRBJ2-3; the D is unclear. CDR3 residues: CASSPSTDTQYF. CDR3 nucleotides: TGTGCCAGCAGCCCTAGCACAGATACGCAGTATTTT. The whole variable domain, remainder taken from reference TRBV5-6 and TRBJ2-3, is DAGVTQSPTHLIKTRGQQVTLRCSPKSGHDTVSWYQQALGQGPQFIFQYYEEEERQRGNFPDRFSGHQFPNYSSELNVNALLLGDSALYLCASSPSTDTQYFGPGTRLTVL.